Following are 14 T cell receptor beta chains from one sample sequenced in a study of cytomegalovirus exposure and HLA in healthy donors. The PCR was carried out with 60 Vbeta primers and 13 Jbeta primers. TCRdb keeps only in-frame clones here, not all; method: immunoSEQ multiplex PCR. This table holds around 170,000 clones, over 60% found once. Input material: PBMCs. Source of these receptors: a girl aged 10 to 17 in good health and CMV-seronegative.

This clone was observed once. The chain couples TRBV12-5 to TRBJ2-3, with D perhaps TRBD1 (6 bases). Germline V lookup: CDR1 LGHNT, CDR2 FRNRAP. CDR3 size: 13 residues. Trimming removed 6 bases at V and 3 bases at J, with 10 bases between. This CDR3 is CASGQGYTDTQYF. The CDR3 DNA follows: TGTGCTAGTGGCCAGGGGTATACAGATACGCAGTATTTT.

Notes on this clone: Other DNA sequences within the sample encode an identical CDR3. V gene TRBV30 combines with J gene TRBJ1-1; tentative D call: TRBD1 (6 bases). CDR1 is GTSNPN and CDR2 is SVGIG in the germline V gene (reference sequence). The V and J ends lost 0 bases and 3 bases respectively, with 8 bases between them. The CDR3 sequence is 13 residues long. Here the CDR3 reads CAWSVQGDTEAFF. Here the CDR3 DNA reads TGTGCCTGGAGTGTACAGGGTGACACTGAAGCTTTCTTT.

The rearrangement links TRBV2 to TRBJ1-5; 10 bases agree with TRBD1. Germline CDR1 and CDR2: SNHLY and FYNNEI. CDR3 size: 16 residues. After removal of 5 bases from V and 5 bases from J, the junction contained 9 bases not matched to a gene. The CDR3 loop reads CASSSTGTGAHQPQHF. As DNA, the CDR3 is TGTGCCAGCAGTTCTACCGGGACAGGGGCACATCAGCCCCAGCATTTT.

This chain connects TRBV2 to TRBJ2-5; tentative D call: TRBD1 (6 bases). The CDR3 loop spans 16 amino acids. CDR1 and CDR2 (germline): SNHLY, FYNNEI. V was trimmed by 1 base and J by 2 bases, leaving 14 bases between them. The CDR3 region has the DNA TGTGCCAGCAGTGAAGTTCTGACAGGCTCTCAAGAGACCCAGTACTTC. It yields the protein CASSEVLTGSQETQYF.

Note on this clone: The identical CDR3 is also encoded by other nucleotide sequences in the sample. DNA for the CDR3: TGTGCCAGCAGCCTCAGGATGAACACTGAAGCTTTCTTT. Encoded protein: CASSLRMNTEAFF. This chain joins TRBV11-3 and TRBJ1-1; D is unresolved. Germline V CDR1 and CDR2: SGHNT, YENEEA. The CDR3 length is 13 residues. Trimming cost V 5 bases and J 0 bases, with 7 bases left between them. The variable domain in full, completed from reference TRBV11-3 and TRBJ1-1, reads EAGVVQSPRYKIIEKKQPVAFWCNPISGHNTLYWYLQNLGQGPELLIRYENEEAVDDSQLPKDRFSAERLKGVDSTLKIQPAELGDSAVYLCASSLRMNTEAFFGQGTRLTVV.

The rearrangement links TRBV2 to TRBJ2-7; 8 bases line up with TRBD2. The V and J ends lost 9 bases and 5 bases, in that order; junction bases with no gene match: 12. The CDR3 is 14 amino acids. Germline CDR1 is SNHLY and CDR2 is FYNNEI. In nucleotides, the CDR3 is TGTGCCAGGGAGACGGGAGGGGGGGACCACGAGCAGTACTTC. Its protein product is CARETGGGDHEQYF.

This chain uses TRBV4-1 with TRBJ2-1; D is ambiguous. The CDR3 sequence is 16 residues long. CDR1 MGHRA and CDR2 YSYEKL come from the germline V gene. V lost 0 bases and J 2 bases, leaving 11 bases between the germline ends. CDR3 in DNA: TGCGCCAGCAGCCAAGATAGGCAAGCGACCTACAATGAGCAGTTCTTC. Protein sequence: CASSQDRQATYNEQFF.

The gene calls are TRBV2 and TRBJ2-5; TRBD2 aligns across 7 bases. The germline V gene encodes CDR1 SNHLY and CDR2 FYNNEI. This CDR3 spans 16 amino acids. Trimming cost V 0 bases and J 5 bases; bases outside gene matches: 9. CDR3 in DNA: TGTGCCAGCAGTGAAGCTTTAAGGAGCGGGGATGAGACCCAGTACTTC. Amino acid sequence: CASSEALRSGDETQYF.

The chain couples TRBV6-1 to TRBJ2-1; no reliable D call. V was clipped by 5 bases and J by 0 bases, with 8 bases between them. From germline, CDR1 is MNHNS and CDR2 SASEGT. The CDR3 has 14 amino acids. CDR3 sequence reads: CASSPQYSYNEQFF. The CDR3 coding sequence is TGTGCCAGCAGTCCACAGTACTCCTACAATGAGCAGTTCTTC.

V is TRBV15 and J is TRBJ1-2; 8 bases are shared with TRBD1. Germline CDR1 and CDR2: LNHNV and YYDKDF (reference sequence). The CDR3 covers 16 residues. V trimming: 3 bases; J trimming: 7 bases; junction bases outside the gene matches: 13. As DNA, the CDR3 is TGTGCCACCAGCAGCCTTGGGCTCTCACAGGGGGGTGGCTACACCTTC. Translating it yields CATSSLGLSQGGGYTF. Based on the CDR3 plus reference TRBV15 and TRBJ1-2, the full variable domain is DAMVIQNPRYQVTQFGKPVTLSCSQTLNHNVMYWYQQKSSQAPKLLFHYYDKDFNNEADTPDNFQSRRPNTSFCFLDIRSPGLGDTAMYLCATSSLGLSQGGGYTFGSGTRLTVV.

The CDR3 DNA sequence: TGCGCCAGCAGCTTGAGCGACGGCTACGAGCAGTACTTC. Translation: CASSLSDGYEQYF. This chain connects TRBV5-1 to TRBJ2-7; no clear D. The CDR3 is made up of 13 amino acids. Trimming stripped 1 base from V and 3 bases from J, with 8 bases between. Germline CDR1 SGHRS, CDR2 YFSETQ. The full variable domain, rest sourced from reference TRBV5-1 and TRBJ2-7, is KAGVTQTPRYLIKTRGQQVTLSCSPISGHRSVSWYQQTPGQGLQFLFEYFSETQRNKGNFPGRFSGRQFSNSRSEMNVSTLELGDSALYLCASSLSDGYEQYFGPGTRLTVT.

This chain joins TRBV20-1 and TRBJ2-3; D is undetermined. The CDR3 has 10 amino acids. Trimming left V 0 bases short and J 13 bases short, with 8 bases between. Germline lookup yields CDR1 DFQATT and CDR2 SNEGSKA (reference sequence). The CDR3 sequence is CSAREEREYF. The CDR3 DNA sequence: TGCAGTGCTAGAGAAGAGCGAGAGTATTTT.

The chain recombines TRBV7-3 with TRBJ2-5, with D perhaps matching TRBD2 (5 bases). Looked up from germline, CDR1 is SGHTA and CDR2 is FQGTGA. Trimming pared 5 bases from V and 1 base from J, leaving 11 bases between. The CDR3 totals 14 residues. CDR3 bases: TGTGCCAGCAGCCCTAACGGGATCCAAGAGACCCAGTACTTC. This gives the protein CASSPNGIQETQYF.

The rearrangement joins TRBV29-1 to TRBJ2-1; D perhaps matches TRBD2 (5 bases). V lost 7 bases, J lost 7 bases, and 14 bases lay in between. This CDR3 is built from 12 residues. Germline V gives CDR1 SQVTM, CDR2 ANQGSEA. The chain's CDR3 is CSATPGSNEQFF. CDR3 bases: TGCAGCGCCACTCCGGGGTCGAATGAGCAGTTCTTC.